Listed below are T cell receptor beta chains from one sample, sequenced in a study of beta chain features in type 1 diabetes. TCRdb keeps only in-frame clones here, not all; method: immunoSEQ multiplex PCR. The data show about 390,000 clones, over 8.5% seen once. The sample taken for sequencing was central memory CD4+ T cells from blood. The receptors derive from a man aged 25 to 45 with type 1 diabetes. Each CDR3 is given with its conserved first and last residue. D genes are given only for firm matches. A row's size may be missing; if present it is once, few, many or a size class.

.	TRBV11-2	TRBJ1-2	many	TGTGCCAGCAGCCGCAGTTGGGGATCCAGACACTATGGCTACACCTTC	CASSRSWGSRHYGYTF
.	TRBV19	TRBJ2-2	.	TGTGCCAGTAGTACCCCCAGGGGCGTGGGCACCGGGGAGCTGTTTTTT	CASSTPRGVGTGELFF
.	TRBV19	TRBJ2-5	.	TGTGCCAGTAGTCAAGGAGGGGCTCAAGAGACCCAGTACTTC	CASSQGGAQETQYF
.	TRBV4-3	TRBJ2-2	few	TGCGCCAGCAGCCAAGATCTCACTCCCCCCGGGGAGCTGTTTTTT	CASSQDLTPPGELFF
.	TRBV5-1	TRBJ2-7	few	TGCGCCAGCAGCTTGGTGGCAGGAGGGAACTACGAGCAGTACTTC	CASSLVAGGNYEQYF
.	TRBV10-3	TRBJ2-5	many	TGTGCCATCAAGCACAGCGGAGAAGGGAAGACCCAGTACTTC	CAIKHSGEGKTQYF
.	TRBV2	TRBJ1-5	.	TGTGCCAGCAGTCCCTCCGGGGAGGTCAATCAGCCCCAGCATTTT	CASSPSGEVNQPQHF
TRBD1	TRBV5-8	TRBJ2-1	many	TGTGCCAGCAGCTTGGCCCTGGGGACAGCGGATGAGCAGTTCTTC	CASSLALGTADEQFF
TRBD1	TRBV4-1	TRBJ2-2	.	TGCGCCAGCAGGCGACAGGGGGCTTACACCGGGGAGCTGTTTTTT	CASRRQGAYTGELFF
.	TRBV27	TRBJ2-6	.	TGTGCCAGCAGTTTTTTGGGGGAGGCCAACGTCCTGACTTTC	CASSFLGEANVLTF
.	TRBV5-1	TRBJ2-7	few	TGCGCCAGCAGCTTGGGGTCCGATACCTACGAGCAGTACTTC	CASSLGSDTYEQYF
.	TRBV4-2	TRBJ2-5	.	TGTGCCAGCAGCCAAGGGGATCGGCGACTTAATCAAGAGACCCAGTACTTC	CASSQGDRRLNQETQYF
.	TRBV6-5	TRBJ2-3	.	.	CASSSSGQFPDTQYF
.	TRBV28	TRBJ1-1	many	TGTGCCAGCAGACCAGGCAGGATGACTGAAGCTTTCTTT	CASRPGRMTEAFF
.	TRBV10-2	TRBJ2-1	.	TGTGCCAGCAGTTCCCAGGGTAACAATGAGCAGTTCTTC	CASSSQGNNEQFF
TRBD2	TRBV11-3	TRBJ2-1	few	TGTGCCAGCAGCTTAGATCGGGGCGGGAGACCCTACAATGAGCAGTTCTTC	CASSLDRGGRPYNEQFF
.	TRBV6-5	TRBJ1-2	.	TGTGCCAGCAGTTACCGAAGGGAGGATGGCTACACCTTC	CASSYRREDGYTF
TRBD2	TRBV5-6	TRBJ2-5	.	TGTGCCAGCAGCTTGGGTCTAGCGGGAGGTCCACGAACCCAGTACTTC	CASSLGLAGGPRTQYF
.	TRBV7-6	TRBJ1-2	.	TGTGCCAGCAGCTTAGATCGGTTGCGGGACTATGGCTACACCTTC	CASSLDRLRDYGYTF
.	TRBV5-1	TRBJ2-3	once	TGCGCCAGCAAGGTACTAAGCACAGATACGCAGTATTTT	CASKVLSTDTQYF
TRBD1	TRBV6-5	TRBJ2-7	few	TGTGCCAGCAGTTACTCGGACAGGGGTTCCTACGAGCAGTACTTC	CASSYSDRGSYEQYF
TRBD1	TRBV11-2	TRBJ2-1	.	TGTGCCAGCAGCATACCACAGGGGGCAAACAATGAGCAGTTCTTC	CASSIPQGANNEQFF
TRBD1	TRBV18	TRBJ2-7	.	TGTGCCAGCTCACCGGGACAGGGAGTTTTCGGCGAGCAGTACTTC	CASSPGQGVFGEQYF
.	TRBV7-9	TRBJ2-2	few	TGCGCCAGCAGCCAACAAAACGGGGAGCTGTTTTTT	CASSQQNGELFF
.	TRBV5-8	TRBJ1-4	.	TGTGCCAGCAGCTTGGAGGGCGGCGAAAAACTGTTTTTT	CASSLEGGEKLFF
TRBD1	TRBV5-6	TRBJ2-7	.	TGTGCCAGCAGCCTGACAGGGTTTGGGGACTACGAGCAGTACTTC	CASSLTGFGDYEQYF
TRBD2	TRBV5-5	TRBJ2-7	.	TGTGCCAGCAGCTTCCCGGGACTAGCCACTAAGCAGTACTTC	CASSFPGLATKQYF
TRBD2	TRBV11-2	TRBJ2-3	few	TGTGCCAGCAGCCTGGACGGTCCGGGAGGCTCAGATACGCAGTATTTT	CASSLDGPGGSDTQYF
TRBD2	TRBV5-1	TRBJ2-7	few	TGCGCCAGCAGTCAGGGACTAGGGAACTACGAGCAGTACTTC	CASSQGLGNYEQYF
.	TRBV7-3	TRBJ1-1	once	TGTGCCAGCAGCAACTCGATGGGCACTGAAGCTTTCTTT	CASSNSMGTEAFF
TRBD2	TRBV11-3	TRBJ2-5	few	TGTGCCAGCAGCTTAGTAGGCGCGGGAGTTAACGGGCAAGAGACCCAGTACTTC	CASSLVGAGVNGQETQYF
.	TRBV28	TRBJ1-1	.	TGTGCCAGCGGTGGGAACACTGAAGCTTTCTTT	CASGGNTEAFF
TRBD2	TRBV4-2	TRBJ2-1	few	TGTGCCAGCAGCCGAAGAGCGGGAGAGCAGTTCTTC	CASSRRAGEQFF
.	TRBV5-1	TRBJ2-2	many	TGCGCCAGCAGCCTGACGGACGGACCGAACACCGGGGAGCTGTTTTTT	CASSLTDGPNTGELFF
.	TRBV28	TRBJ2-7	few	TGTGCCAGCAGTAGGGGGATGAGAGGGATCGAGCAGTACTTC	CASSRGMRGIEQYF
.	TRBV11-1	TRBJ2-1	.	TGTGCCAGCAGCTTGACGCGGGATCGAAATGAGCAGTTCTTC	CASSLTRDRNEQFF
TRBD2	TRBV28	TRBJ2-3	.	TGTGCCAGCAGACCAGCGGGAGCAGATACGCAGTATTTT	CASRPAGADTQYF
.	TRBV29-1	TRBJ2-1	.	TGCAGCGTTGTTCTGTACAGGGTGGGCTACAATGAGCAGTTCTTC	CSVVLYRVGYNEQFF